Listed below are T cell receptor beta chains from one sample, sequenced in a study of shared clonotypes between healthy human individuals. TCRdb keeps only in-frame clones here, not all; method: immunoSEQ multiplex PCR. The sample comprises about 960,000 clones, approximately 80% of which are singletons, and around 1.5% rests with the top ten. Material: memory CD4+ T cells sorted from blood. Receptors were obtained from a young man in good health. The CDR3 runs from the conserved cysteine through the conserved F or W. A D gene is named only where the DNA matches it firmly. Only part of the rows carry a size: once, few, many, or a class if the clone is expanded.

CASTPRGQGLGGELFF	TGTGCCAGCACCCCCCGGGGACAGGGTCTGGGCGGGGAGCTGTTTTTT	TRBD1	few	TRBV6-6	TRBJ2-2
CASSGRDRGHQETQYF	TGTGCCAGCAGCGGCCGGGACAGGGGGCACCAAGAGACCCAGTACTTC	NA	NA	TRBV21-1	TRBJ2-5
CASSSGTLSNQPQHF	TGTGCCAGCAGTTCAGGGACCCTTAGCAATCAGCCCCAGCATTTT	NA	NA	TRBV2	TRBJ1-5
CATHQGPVEQFF	TGTGCCACCCACCAGGGGCCCGTCGAGCAGTTCTTC	NA	NA	TRBV12-1	TRBJ2-1
CASSLAFGGGQETQYF	TGTGCCAGCAGCTTAGCGTTTGGGGGAGGGCAAGAGACCCAGTACTTC	TRBD2	many	TRBV7-2	TRBJ2-5
CASSQDSGQNYGYTF	TGCGCCAGCAGCCAAGATTCTGGACAGAACTATGGCTACACCTTC	NA	NA	TRBV4-1	TRBJ1-2
CASSQSGGGAYGDTQYF	TGCGCCAGCAGCCAGTCTGGAGGCGGGGCCTACGGAGATACGCAGTATTTT	NA	few	TRBV4-1	TRBJ2-3
CASSLEVHEQYF	TGTGCCAGCAGTTTAGAGGTCCACGAGCAGTACTTC	NA	NA	TRBV28	TRBJ2-7
CASRGTGEEQYF	TGTGCCAGCAGGGGGACAGGGGAAGAGCAGTACTTC	TRBD1	NA	TRBV2	TRBJ2-7
CASSVRGREAFF	TGTGCCAGCAGCGTACGGGGGCGGGAAGCTTTCTTT	NA	NA	TRBV28	TRBJ1-1
CAWSDNYEQYF	TGTGCCTGGAGCGATAACTACGAGCAGTACTTC	NA	NA	TRBV30	TRBJ2-7
CASSRWNEQFF	TGTGCCAGCAGCCGATGGAATGAGCAGTTCTTC	NA	NA	TRBV7-2	TRBJ2-1
CASSKRKGKRYTEAFF	TGTGCCAGCAGCAAAAGAAAGGGAAAGAGGTACACTGAAGCTTTCTTT	NA	NA	TRBV21-1	TRBJ1-1
CASSIGTATNEKLFF	TGTGCCAGCAGCATTGGGACAGCAACTAATGAAAAACTGTTTTTT	TRBD1	few	TRBV9	TRBJ1-4
CASSLGQANTEAFF	TGTGCCAGCAGCTTAGGACAGGCGAACACTGAAGCTTTCTTT	NA	NA	TRBV7-9	TRBJ1-1
CASSGRRYGYTF	TGTGCCAGCAGTGGCAGAAGATATGGCTACACCTTC	NA	NA	TRBV5-6	TRBJ1-2
CASGPSGGETQYF	TGTGCCAGCGGCCCCTCGGGCGGAGAGACCCAGTACTTC	NA	NA	TRBV7-9	TRBJ2-5
CASSEEQGLYYGYTF	TGTGCCAGCAGTGAAGAACAGGGCCTGTACTATGGCTACACCTTC	NA	few	TRBV2	TRBJ1-2
CASRAQGRGAGELFF	TGTGCCAGCAGGGCGCAGGGACGTGGCGCCGGGGAGCTGTTTTTT	NA	few	TRBV6-4	TRBJ2-2
CASSVTGTANTGELFF	TGTGCCAGCAGTGTTACCGGGACAGCGAACACCGGGGAGCTGTTTTTT	TRBD1	NA	TRBV6-1	TRBJ2-2
CASSFRSPRDRGTDTQYF	TGTGCCAGCAGTTTTAGGTCTCCGCGGGACAGGGGCACAGATACGCAGTATTTT	TRBD1	NA	TRBV28	TRBJ2-3
CASSGGGQKETQYF	TGTGCCAGCAGCGGGGGTGGACAGAAAGAGACCCAGTACTTC	NA	NA	TRBV5-6	TRBJ2-5
CACPLFGNSPLHF	TGTGCCTGCCCCCTATTCGGAAATTCACCCCTCCACTTT	NA	few	TRBV30	TRBJ1-6
CASSSSGSTYNEQFF	TGTGCCAGCAGTTCTAGCGGGTCCACCTACAATGAGCAGTTCTTC	TRBD2	NA	TRBV7-8	TRBJ2-1
CATSRDTGSSYNEQFF	TGTGCCACCAGCAGAGATACAGGGAGCTCCTACAATGAGCAGTTCTTC	NA	few	TRBV15	TRBJ2-1
CASSVAGREALETQYF	TGTGCCAGCAGCGTAGCGGGGCGGGAGGCCTTAGAGACCCAGTACTTC	TRBD2	few	TRBV9	TRBJ2-5
CASSPDGGYGYTF	TGTGCCAGCTCACCGGACGGGGGCTATGGCTACACCTTC	NA	NA	TRBV18	TRBJ1-2
CASSLVVSGNEQFF	TGTGCCAGCAGCTTAGTAGTTTCGGGCAATGAGCAGTTCTTC	NA	NA	TRBV7-8	TRBJ2-1
CASSPYRGETQYF	TGTGCCAGCAGTCCCTACAGGGGAGAGACCCAGTACTTC	TRBD1	few	TRBV27	TRBJ2-5